The T cell receptor beta chain under discussion was sequenced for a study of identical twins. Study-wide points: Conclusions were based on cross-sectional statistical analysis, without following the same donors.

This clonotype was observed at least ten times. As yet, its antigen is unknown. Template switching introduced a universal primer site, and the cDNA bore unique molecular identifiers. TCRdb itself ran the 5' RACE reads through MiXCR, one entry per CDR3 protein. Here the sample spans hundreds of thousands of distinct CDR3 sequences, over 5% being singletons. V dropped 3 bases and J dropped 1 base, with 11 bases sitting between them. Germline CDR1 and CDR2: MGHDK and SYGVNS. This CDR3 is 15 amino acids long. The receptor was derived from a man aged 18-30 years in good health. Sequencing was carried out using naive T cells sorted from blood. The chain links TRBV25-1 to TRBJ2-3; D is uncertain. CDR3 amino acids: CASSDRGRGTDTQYF. The CDR3 region has the DNA TGTGCCAGCAGTGACCGTGGCCGGGGCACAGATACGCAGTATTTT. Filled out from reference TRBV25-1 and TRBJ2-3, the complete variable domain reads EADIYQTPRYLVIGTGKKITLECSQTMGHDKMYWYQQDPGMELHLIHYSYGVNSTEKGDLSSESTVSRIRTEHFPLTLESARPSHTSQYLCASSDRGRGTDTQYFGPGTRLTVL.